This is a list of T cell receptor beta chains from one sample in a study of T cells in Graves' hyperthyroidism and ophthalmopathy. TCRdb re-called the multiplex PCR reads through MiXCR, storing one row per CDR3 protein. The sample contains almost 600,000 distinct CDR3 sequences, under 60% of which appear only once. The sequenced sample was peripheral blood or thyroid tissue (not recorded which). The receptor set was obtained from a woman aged 18-29 years with Graves' hyperthyroidism. Both conserved end residues are part of each CDR3. Fields, in order: V gene, D gene, J gene, clone size, CDR3 protein, CDR3 DNA. A D gene is named only where the DNA matches it firmly. The size field is filled for only some rows; it gives once, few, many or a size class.

TRBV7-6,-,TRBJ2-3,-,CASSPGGRDTQYF,TGTGCCAGCAGCCCTGGGGGCCGGGATACGCAGTATTTT
TRBV12-3/TRBV12-4,TRBD1,TRBJ2-7,many,CASNMGTGPSYEQYF,TGTGCCAGCAACATGGGGACAGGACCATCCTACGAGCAGTACTTC
TRBV18,-,TRBJ1-4,-,CASSPRKISEKLFF,TGTGCCAGCTCACCACGGAAGATTTCGGAAAAACTGTTTTTT
TRBV10-3,-,TRBJ2-2,many,CAISESINTGELFF,TGTGCCATCAGTGAGTCGATTAATACCGGGGAGCTGTTTTTT
TRBV29-1,-,TRBJ2-3,-,CSVASYSTDTQYF,TGCAGCGTGGCCTCCTATAGCACAGATACGCAGTATTTT
TRBV27,-,TRBJ1-5,-,CASGLGISNQPQHF,TGTGCCAGCGGTTTGGGGATTAGCAATCAGCCCCAGCATTTT
TRBV7-2,-,TRBJ2-7,-,CASSLVRDAYGYEQYF,TGTGCCAGCAGCTTAGTTAGGGACGCCTATGGCTACGAGCAGTACTTC
TRBV18,-,TRBJ2-5,few,CASSPKVEETQYF,TGTGCCAGCTCACCAAAGGTGGAAGAGACCCAGTACTTC
TRBV18,TRBD1,TRBJ1-2,few,CASSPGTGSFYGYTF,TGTGCCAGCTCACCGGGGACAGGGTCATTCTATGGCTACACCTTC
TRBV9,TRBD2,TRBJ2-3,-,CASSWGLAPRDTQYF,TGTGCCAGCAGCTGGGGACTAGCGCCGAGAGATACGCAGTATTTT
TRBV20-1,-,TRBJ1-5,many,CSAFPRGYSNQPQHF,TGCAGTGCTTTCCCCCGGGGTTATAGCAATCAGCCCCAGCATTTT
TRBV4-1,TRBD1,TRBJ1-6,many,CASSRTAQTGLNSPLHF,TGCGCCAGCAGCCGAACAGCGCAGACAGGGCTTAATTCACCCCTCCACTTT
TRBV20-1,-,TRBJ2-7,many,CSARVPGAYEQYF,TGCAGTGCTAGAGTGCCAGGGGCCTACGAGCAGTACTTC
TRBV10-3,-,TRBJ1-3,few,CAIRPTGTQGNTIYF,TGTGCCATCAGACCGACCGGGACACAGGGAAACACCATATATTTT
TRBV19,TRBD2,TRBJ2-1,-,CASSIGTSGRRGNEQFF,TGTGCCAGTAGTATAGGAACTAGCGGGAGAAGAGGCAATGAGCAGTTCTTC
TRBV19,-,TRBJ1-1,many,CASRSQVGSTEAFF,TGTGCCAGTAGATCACAGGTCGGTAGCACTGAAGCTTTCTTT
TRBV7-8,TRBD1,TRBJ2-3,-,CASSLGQGGSPDTQYF,TGTGCCAGCAGCCTAGGACAGGGAGGTTCTCCAGATACGCAGTATTTT
TRBV7-9,-,TRBJ1-1,many,CASSPSSDGAFF,TGTGCCAGCAGCCCCAGCTCGGATGGAGCTTTCTTT
TRBV20-1,TRBD2,TRBJ2-7,-,CSARDLAGAEQYF,TGCAGTGCTAGAGATCTCGCGGGAGCCGAGCAGTACTTC
TRBV12-3/TRBV12-4,-,TRBJ1-5,once,CASSSQLTAQETQHF,TGTGCCAGCAGTTCCCAACTGACAGCACAAGAGACCCAGCATTTT
TRBV7-3,TRBD1,TRBJ1-2,few,CASSLDRVSPEGYTF,TGTGCCAGCAGCTTAGACAGGGTGAGCCCTGAAGGCTACACCTTC
TRBV7-9,-,TRBJ1-1,many,CASSLEGVDTEAFF,TGTGCCAGCAGCTTAGAGGGGGTGGACACTGAAGCTTTCTTT
TRBV4-1,TRBD1,TRBJ2-2,many,CASSQESGGRELFF,TGCGCCAGCAGCCAAGAATCAGGGGGAAGGGAGCTGTTTTTT
TRBV4-1,TRBD1,TRBJ1-4,-,CASSQRVGARDRGNEKLFF,TGCGCCAGCAGCCAAAGGGTGGGAGCCCGGGACAGGGGTAACGAAAAACTGTTTTTT
TRBV4-1,TRBD1,TRBJ2-7,many,CASSPKDRSSYEQYF,TGCGCCAGCAGCCCTAAGGACAGGAGCTCCTACGAGCAGTACTTC
TRBV20-1,-,TRBJ1-5,-,CSASEGQTQHF,TGCAGTGCTTCGGAGGGTCAGACCCAGCATTTT